This T cell receptor beta chain emerged from a study of blood T cell repertoires in COVID-19. Original processing notes: Amplification with reference gene primers provided the estimates of nucleated cell counts. Profiling relied on immunoSEQ multiplex PCR, and the TCRdb table lists in-frame clones only, not all of them. V, J and clone size are taken as reported in that table, and D and trimming were inferred from the DNA itself. The sample consists of approximately 380,000 clones, roughly nine tenths of them appearing once. Germline V gene data show CDR1 as KGHDR and CDR2 as SFDVKD. CDR3 length: 12 residues. Trimming removed 6 bases from V and 6 bases from J, with 10 bases in between. Which cohort a participant joined came from the clinical history participants gave.

This sequence was found in a woman aged 40-49 years who had been exposed to COVID-19. The rearrangement uses TRBV24-1 and TRBJ1-2, with a possible D match to TRBD1 (6 bases). The specimen was PBMCs or T cells enriched from blood (not recorded which). This chain's CDR3 is CATSTGPHGYTF. The CDR3 DNA reads as TGTGCCACCAGTACAGGGCCCCATGGCTACACCTTC.